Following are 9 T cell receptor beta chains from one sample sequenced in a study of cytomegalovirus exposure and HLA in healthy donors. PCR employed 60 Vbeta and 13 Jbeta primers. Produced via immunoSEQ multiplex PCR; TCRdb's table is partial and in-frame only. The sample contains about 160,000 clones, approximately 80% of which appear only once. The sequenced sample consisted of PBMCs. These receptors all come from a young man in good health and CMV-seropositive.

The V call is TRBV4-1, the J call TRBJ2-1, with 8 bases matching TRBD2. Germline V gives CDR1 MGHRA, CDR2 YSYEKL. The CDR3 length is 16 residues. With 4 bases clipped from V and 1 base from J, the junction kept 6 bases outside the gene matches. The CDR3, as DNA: TGCGCCAGCAGCCCTTCCGGGACTAGGTCCTACAATGAGCAGTTCTTC. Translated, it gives CASSPSGTRSYNEQFF.

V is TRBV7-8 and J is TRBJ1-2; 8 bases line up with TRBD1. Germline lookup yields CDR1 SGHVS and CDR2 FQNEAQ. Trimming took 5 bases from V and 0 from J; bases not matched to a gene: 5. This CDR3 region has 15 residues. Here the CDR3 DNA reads TGTGCCAGCAGCCCTGGACAGGGAGCTAACTATGGCTACACCTTC. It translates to CASSPGQGANYGYTF.

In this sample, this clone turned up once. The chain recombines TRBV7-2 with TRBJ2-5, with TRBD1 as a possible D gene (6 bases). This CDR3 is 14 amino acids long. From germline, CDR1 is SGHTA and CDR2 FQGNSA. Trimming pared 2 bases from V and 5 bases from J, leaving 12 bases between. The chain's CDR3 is CASSLTGTGETQYF. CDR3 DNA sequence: TGTGCCAGCAGCTTAACAGGGACGGGGGAGACCCAGTACTTC.

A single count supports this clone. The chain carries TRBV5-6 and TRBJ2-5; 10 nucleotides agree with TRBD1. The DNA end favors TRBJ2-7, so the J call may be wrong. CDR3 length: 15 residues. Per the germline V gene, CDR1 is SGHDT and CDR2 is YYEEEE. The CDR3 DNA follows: TGTGCCAGCAGCTTGGAGGGACAGGGGACCTACGAGCAGTACTTC. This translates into CASSLEGQGTYEQYF.

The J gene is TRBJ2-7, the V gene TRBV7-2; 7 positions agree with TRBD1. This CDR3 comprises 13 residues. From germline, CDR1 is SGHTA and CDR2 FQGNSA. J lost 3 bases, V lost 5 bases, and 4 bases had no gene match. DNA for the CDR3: TGTGCCAGCAGCCAGGGGGTCTTCTACGAGCAGTACTTC. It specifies CASSQGVFYEQYF.

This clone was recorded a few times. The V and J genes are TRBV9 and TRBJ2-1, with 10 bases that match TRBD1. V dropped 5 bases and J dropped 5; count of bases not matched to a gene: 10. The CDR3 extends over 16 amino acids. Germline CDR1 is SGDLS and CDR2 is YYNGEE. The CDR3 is CASREHGQGVNNEQFF. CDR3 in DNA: TGTGCCAGCAGAGAACACGGACAGGGGGTCAACAATGAGCAGTTCTTC.

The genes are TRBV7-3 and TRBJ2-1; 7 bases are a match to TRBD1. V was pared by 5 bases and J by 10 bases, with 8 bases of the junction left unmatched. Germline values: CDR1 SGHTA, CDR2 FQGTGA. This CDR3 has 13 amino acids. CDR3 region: CASSPRDSPEQFF. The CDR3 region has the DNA TGTGCCAGCAGCCCAAGGGACAGTCCGGAGCAGTTCTTC.

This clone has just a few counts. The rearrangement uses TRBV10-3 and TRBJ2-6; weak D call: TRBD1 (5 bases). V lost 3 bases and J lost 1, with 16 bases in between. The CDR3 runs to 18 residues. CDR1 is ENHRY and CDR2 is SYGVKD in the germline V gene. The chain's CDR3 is CAISEDRRVPSGANVLTF. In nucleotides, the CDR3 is TGTGCCATCAGTGAAGACAGACGAGTCCCTTCTGGGGCCAACGTCCTGACTTTC.

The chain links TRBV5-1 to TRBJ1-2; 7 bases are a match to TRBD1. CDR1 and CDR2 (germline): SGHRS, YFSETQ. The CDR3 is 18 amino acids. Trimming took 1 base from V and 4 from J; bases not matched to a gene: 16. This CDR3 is CASSLTPRTRRDSYGYTF. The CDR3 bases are TGCGCCAGCAGCTTGACGCCGAGGACCCGCCGGGACAGCTATGGCTACACCTTC.